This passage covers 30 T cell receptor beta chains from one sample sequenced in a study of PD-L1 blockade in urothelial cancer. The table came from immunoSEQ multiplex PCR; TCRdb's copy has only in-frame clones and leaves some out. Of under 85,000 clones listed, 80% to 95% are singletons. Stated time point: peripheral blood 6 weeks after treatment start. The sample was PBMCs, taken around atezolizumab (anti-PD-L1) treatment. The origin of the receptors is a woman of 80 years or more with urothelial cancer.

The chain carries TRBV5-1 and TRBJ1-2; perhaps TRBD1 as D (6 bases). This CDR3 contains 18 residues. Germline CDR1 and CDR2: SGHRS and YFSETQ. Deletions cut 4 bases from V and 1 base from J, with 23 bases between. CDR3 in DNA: TGCGCCAGCAGCGGAGAATCTGTTAGGACAGAAAATAACTATGGCTACACCTTC. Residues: CASSGESVRTENNYGYTF.

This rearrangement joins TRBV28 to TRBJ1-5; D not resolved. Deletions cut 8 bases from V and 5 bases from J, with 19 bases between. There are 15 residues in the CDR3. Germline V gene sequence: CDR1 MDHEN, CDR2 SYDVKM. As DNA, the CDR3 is TGTGCCAGCGATCGGGGAACAACCCTTTATCAGCCCCAGCATTTT. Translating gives CASDRGTTLYQPQHF.

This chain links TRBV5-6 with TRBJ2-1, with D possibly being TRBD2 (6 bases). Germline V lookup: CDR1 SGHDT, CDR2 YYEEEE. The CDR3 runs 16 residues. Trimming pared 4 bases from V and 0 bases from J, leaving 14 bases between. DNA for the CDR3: TGTGCCAGCAGCCCCCGGGGAGCGGGCTCCTACAATGAGCAGTTCTTC. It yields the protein CASSPRGAGSYNEQFF.

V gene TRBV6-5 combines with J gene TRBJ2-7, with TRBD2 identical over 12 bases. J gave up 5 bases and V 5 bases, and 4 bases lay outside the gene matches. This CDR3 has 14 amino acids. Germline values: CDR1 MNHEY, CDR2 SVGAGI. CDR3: CASSPRLAGDEQYF. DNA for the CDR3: TGTGCCAGCAGTCCTCGACTAGCGGGAGACGAGCAGTACTTC.

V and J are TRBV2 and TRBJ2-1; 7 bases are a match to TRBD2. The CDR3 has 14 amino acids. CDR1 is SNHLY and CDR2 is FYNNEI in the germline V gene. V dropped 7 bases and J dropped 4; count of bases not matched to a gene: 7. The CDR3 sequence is CASISQGLYNEQFF. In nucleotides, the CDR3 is TGTGCCAGCATCAGCCAGGGACTATACAATGAGCAGTTCTTC.

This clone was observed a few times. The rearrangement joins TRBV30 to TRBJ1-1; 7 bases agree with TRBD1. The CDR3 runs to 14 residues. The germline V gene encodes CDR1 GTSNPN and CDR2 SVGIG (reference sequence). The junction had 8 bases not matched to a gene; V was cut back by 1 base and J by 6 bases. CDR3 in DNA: TGTGCCTGGAGTGAGACAGGGACGGTCTCTGAAGCTTTCTTT. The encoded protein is CAWSETGTVSEAFF. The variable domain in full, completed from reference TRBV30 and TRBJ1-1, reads SQTIHQWPATLVQPVGSPLSLECTVEGTSNPNLYWYRQAAGRGLQLLFYSVGIGQISSEVPQNLSASRPQDRQFILSSKKLLLSDSGFYLCAWSETGTVSEAFFGQGTRLTVV.

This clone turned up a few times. The CDR3 here is CASSPGAGAYEQYF. CDR3 in DNA: TGTGCCAGCTCACCAGGGGCAGGGGCCTACGAGCAGTACTTC. The chain links TRBV18 to TRBJ2-7, with D tentatively TRBD1 (6 bases). Trimming took off 2 bases at V and 2 bases at J, with 10 bases between the two ends. Germline CDR1 reads KGHSH; CDR2 reads LQKENI. The CDR3 loop spans 14 amino acids.

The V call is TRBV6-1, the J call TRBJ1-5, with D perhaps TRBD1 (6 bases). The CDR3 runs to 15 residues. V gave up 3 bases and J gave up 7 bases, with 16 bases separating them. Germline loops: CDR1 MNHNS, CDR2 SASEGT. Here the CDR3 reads CASSEGPRGRQPQHF. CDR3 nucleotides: TGTGCCAGCAGTGAGGGTCCCAGGGGCAGGCAGCCCCAGCATTTT.

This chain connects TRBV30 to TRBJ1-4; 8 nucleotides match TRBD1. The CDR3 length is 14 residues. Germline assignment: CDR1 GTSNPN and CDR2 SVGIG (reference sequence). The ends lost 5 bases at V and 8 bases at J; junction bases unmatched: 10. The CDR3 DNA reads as TGTGCCTGGGGGGACACCCGACAGGGGGAAAAACTGTTTTTT. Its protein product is CAWGDTRQGEKLFF. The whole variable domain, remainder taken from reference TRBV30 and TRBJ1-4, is SQTIHQWPATLVQPVGSPLSLECTVEGTSNPNLYWYRQAAGRGLQLLFYSVGIGQISSEVPQNLSASRPQDRQFILSSKKLLLSDSGFYLCAWGDTRQGEKLFFGSGTQLSVL.

The CDR3 loop reads CASSRSVGIGGTDTQYF. The CDR3 nucleotides are TGTGCCAGCAGTAGGTCGGTAGGAATCGGGGGCACAGATACGCAGTATTTT. V is TRBV28 and J is TRBJ2-3; maybe TRBD2 (5 bases). The CDR3 is 17 amino acids. The V end was cut by 5 bases, the J end by 1 base, with 19 bases between. The germline gives CDR1 MDHEN, CDR2 SYDVKM.

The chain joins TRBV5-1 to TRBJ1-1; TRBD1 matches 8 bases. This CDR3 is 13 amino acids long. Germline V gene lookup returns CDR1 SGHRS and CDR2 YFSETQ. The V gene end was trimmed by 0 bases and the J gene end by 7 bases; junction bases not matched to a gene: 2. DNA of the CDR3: TGCGCCAGCAGCTTGGGCGGACAGGGTGAAGCTTTCTTT. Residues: CASSLGGQGEAFF. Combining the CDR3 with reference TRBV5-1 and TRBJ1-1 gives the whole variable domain KAGVTQTPRYLIKTRGQQVTLSCSPISGHRSVSWYQQTPGQGLQFLFEYFSETQRNKGNFPGRFSGRQFSNSRSEMNVSTLELGDSALYLCASSLGGQGEAFFGQGTRLTVV.

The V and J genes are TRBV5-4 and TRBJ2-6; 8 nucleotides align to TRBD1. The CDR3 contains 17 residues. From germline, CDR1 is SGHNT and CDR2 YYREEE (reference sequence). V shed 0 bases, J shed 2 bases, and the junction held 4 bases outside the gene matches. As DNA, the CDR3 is TGTGCCAGCAGCTTGGGACAGGGGCCCACTGGGGCCAACGTCCTGACTTTC. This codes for CASSLGQGPTGANVLTF.

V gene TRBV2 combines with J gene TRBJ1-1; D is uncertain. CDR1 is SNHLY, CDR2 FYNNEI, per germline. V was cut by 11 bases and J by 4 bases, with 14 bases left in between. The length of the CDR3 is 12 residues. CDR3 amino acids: CASHPGVTEAFF. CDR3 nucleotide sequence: TGTGCCTCTCACCCGGGAGTCACTGAAGCTTTCTTT.

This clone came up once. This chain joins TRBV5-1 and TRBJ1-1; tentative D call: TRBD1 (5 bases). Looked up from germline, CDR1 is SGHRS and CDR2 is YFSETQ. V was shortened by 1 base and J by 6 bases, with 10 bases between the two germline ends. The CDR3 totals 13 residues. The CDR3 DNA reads TGCGCCAGCAGCTTGCAGGGTATCGCTGAAGCTTTCTTT. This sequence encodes CASSLQGIAEAFF. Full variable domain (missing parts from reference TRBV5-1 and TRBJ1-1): KAGVTQTPRYLIKTRGQQVTLSCSPISGHRSVSWYQQTPGQGLQFLFEYFSETQRNKGNFPGRFSGRQFSNSRSEMNVSTLELGDSALYLCASSLQGIAEAFFGQGTRLTVV.

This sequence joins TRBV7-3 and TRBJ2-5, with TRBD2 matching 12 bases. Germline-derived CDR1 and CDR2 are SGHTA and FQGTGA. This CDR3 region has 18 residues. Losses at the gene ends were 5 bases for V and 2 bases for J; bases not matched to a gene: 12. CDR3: CASSPGSSGRAQQETQYF. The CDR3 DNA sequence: TGTGCCAGCAGCCCCGGTTCTAGCGGGAGGGCCCAGCAAGAGACCCAGTACTTC.

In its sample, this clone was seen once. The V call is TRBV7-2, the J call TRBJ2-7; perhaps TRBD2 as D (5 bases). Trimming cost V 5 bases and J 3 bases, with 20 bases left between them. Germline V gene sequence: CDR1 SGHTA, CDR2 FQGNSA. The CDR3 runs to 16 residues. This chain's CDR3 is CASSQAVASSLYEQYF. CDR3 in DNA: TGTGCCAGCAGCCAGGCGGTGGCTAGCTCACTCTACGAGCAGTACTTC. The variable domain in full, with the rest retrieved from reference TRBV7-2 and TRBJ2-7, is GAGVSQSPSNKVTEKGKDVELRCDPISGHTALYWYRQSLGQGLEFLIYFQGNSAPDKSGLPSDRFSAERTGGSVSTLTIQRTQQEDSAVYLCASSQAVASSLYEQYFGPGTRLTVT.

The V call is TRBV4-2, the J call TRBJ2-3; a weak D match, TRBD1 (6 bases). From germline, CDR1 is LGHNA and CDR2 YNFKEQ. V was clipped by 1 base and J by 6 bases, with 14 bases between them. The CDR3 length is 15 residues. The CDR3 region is CASSQVATQGDTQYF. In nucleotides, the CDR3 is TGTGCCAGCAGCCAAGTAGCGACGCAGGGGGATACGCAGTATTTT.

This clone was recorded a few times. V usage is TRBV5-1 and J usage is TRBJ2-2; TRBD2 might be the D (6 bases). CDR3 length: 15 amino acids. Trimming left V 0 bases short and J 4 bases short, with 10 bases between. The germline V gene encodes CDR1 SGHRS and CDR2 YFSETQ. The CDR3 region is CASSLAGGSTGELFF. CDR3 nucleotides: TGCGCCAGCAGCTTGGCAGGAGGGAGCACCGGGGAGCTGTTTTTT.

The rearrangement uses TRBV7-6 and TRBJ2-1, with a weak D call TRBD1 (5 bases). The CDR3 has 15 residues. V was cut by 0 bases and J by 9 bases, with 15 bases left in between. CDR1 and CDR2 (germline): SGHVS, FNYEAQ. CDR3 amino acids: CASSLASPGMVEQFF. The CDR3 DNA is TGTGCCAGCAGCTTAGCGTCCCCAGGGATGGTTGAGCAGTTCTTC.

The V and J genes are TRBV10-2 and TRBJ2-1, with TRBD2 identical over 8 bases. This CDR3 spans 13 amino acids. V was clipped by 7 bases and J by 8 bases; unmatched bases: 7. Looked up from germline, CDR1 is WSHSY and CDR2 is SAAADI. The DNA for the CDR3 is TGCGCCAGCATCCGGGAGGGCCGCGATGAGCAGTTCTTC. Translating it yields CASIREGRDEQFF.

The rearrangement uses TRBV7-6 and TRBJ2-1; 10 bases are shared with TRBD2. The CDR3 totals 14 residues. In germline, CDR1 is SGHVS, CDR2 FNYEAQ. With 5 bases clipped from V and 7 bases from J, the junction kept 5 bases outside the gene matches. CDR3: CASSLSGRGNEQFF. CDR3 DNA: TGTGCCAGCAGCCTGAGCGGGAGGGGGAATGAGCAGTTCTTC.

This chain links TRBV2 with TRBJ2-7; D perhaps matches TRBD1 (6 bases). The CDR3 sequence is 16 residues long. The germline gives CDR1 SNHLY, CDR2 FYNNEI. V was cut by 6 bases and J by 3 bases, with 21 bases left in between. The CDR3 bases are TGTGCCAGCAGACGAACACAGGGATGGGAAGACTACGAGCAGTACTTC. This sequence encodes CASRRTQGWEDYEQYF.

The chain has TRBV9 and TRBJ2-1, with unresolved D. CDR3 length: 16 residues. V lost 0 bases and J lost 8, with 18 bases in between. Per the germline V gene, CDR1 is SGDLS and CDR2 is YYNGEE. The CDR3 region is CASSVATHGQTDEQFF. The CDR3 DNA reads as TGTGCCAGCAGCGTAGCGACCCACGGCCAAACAGATGAGCAGTTCTTC.

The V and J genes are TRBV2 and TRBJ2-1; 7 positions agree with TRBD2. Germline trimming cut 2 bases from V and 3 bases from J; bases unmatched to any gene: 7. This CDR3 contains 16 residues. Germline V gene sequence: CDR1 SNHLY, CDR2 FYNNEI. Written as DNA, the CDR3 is TGTGCCAGCAGTGAATGGGCGGGAGTTGTCTACAATGAGCAGTTCTTC. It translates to CASSEWAGVVYNEQFF.

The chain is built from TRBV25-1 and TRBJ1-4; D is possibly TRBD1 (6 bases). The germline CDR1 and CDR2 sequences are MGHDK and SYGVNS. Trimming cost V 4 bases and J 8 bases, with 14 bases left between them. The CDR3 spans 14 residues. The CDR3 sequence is CASSATGYEEKLFF. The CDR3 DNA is TGTGCCAGCAGTGCGACAGGTTACGAGGAAAAACTGTTTTTT.

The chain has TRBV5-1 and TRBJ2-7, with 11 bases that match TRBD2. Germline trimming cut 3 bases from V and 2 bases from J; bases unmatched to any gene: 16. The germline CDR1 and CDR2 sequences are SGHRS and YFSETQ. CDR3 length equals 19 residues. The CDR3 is CASSSASGRNLNKAYEQYF. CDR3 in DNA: TGCGCCAGCAGCTCAGCTAGCGGGAGGAACCTTAACAAGGCCTACGAGCAGTACTTC.

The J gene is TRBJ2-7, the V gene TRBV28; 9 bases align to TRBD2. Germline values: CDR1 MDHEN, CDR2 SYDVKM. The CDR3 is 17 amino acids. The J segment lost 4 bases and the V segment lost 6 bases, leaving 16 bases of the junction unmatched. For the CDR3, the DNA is TGTGCCAGCAGCCCGCCCCGGGAAGCGGGAGGATTATACGAGCAGTACTTC. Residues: CASSPPREAGGLYEQYF.

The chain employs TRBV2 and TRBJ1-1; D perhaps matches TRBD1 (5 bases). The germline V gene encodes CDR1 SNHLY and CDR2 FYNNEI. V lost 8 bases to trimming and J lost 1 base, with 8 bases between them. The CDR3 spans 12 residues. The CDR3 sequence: CASGDRNTEAFF. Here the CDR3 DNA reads TGTGCCAGCGGAGACAGGAACACTGAAGCTTTCTTT.

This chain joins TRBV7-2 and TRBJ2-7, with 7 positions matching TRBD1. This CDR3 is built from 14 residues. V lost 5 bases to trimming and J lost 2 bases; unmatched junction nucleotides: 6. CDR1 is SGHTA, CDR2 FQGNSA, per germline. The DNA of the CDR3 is TGTGCCAGCAGCCTCTCACAGGGGACCTACGAGCAGTACTTC. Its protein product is CASSLSQGTYEQYF.

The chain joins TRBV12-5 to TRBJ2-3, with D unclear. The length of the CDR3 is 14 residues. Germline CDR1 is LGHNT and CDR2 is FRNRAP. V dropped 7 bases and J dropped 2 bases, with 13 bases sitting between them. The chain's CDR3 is CASAPPGYTDTQYF. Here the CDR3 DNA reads TGTGCTAGTGCCCCCCCCGGGTACACAGATACGCAGTATTTT. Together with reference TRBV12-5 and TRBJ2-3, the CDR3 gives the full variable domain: DARVTQTPRHKVTEMGQEVTMRCQPILGHNTVFWYRQTMMQGLELLAYFRNRAPLDDSGMPKDRFSAEMPDATLATLKIQPSEPRDSAVYFCASAPPGYTDTQYFGPGTRLTVL.